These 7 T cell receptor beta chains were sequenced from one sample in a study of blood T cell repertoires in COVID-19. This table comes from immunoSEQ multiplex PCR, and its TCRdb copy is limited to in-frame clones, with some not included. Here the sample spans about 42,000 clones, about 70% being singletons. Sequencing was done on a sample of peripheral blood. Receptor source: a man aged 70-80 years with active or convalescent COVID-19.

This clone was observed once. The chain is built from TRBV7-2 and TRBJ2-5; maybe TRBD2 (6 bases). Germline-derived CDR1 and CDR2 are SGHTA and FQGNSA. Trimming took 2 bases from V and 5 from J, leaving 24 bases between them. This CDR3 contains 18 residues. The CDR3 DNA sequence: TGTGCCAGCAGCTTAAATTTTGTCCGGGTGCGGGGTTTTGAGACCCAGTACTTC. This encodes CASSLNFVRVRGFETQYF.

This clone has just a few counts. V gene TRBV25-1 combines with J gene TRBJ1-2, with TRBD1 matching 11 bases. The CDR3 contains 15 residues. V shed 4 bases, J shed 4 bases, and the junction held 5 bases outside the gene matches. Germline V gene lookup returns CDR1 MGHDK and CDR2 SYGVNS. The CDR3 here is CASSGSGTGGYGYTF. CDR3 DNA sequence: TGTGCCAGCAGTGGATCCGGGACAGGGGGCTATGGCTACACCTTC.

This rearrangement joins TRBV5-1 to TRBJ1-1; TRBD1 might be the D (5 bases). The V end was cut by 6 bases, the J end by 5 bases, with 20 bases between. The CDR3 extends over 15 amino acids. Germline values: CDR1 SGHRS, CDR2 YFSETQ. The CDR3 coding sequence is TGCGCCAGCACCCTTCCGTCGTCGGGGGTTACTGAAGCTTTCTTT. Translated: CASTLPSSGVTEAFF.

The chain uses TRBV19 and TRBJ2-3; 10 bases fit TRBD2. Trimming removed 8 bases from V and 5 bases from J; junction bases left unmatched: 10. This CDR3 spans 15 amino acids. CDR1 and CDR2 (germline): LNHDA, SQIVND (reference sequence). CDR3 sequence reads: CASALAGGTRDTQYF. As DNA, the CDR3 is TGTGCCAGTGCCTTAGCGGGGGGCACGAGAGATACGCAGTATTTT. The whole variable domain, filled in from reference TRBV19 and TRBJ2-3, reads DGGITQSPKYLFRKEGQNVTLSCEQNLNHDAMYWYRQDPGQGLRLIYYSQIVNDFQKGDIAEGYSVSREKKESFPLTVTSAQKNPTAFYLCASALAGGTRDTQYFGPGTRLTVL.

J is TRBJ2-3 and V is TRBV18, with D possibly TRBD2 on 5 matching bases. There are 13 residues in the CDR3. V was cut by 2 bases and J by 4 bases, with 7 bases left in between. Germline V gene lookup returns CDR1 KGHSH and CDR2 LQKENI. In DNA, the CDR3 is TGTGCCAGCTCACCAGCGGGTTCAGATACGCAGTATTTT. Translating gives CASSPAGSDTQYF.

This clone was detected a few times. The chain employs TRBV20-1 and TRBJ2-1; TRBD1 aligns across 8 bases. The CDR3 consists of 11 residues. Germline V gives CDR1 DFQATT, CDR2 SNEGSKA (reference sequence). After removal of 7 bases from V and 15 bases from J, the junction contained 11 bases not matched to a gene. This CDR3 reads CSVKDRDKPFF. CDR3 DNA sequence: TGCAGTGTAAAGGACAGGGACAAGCCGTTCTTC.

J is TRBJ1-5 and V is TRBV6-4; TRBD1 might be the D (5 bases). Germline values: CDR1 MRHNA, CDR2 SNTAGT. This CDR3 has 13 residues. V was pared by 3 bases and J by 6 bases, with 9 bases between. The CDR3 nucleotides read TGTGCCAGCAGTGAAGGGGTCGGTCAGCCCCAGCATTTT. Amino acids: CASSEGVGQPQHF.